This T cell receptor beta chain emerged from a study of blood T cell repertoires in COVID-19. Background on the study: Samples came from the United States, Italy and Spain, spanning acute and convalescent COVID-19. T cells, B-cell-depleted T cells, or PBMCs provided the cDNA or gDNA that served as material.

As handled by the study authors: Amplification of reference gene primers was used by the study to estimate nucleated cell counts. Assay used: immunoSEQ multiplex PCR; TCRdb lists only in-frame clones, some missing. D and trimming come from the DNA, and the V and J calls and clone size come from that table. The data contain around 300,000 clones, around 90% of them singletons. Per germline, CDR1 KGHSH and CDR2 LQKENI. This CDR3 region has 16 residues. V dropped 6 bases and J dropped 0 bases, with 18 bases sitting between them. Patients from Seattle were sampled longitudinally, starting during active infection.

This clonotype was sampled from a woman in her twenties or thirties with COVID-19, enrolled during active disease. The sequenced material came from peripheral blood. This chain uses TRBV18 with TRBJ2-7, with D perhaps matching TRBD2 (5 bases). The CDR3 bases are TGTGCCAGCTCCCAAGAAAGTAGCGAGAGCTCCTACGAGCAGTACTTC. This encodes CASSQESSESSYEQYF. The entire variable domain, with the rest obtained from reference TRBV18 and TRBJ2-7, is as follows: NAGVMQNPRHLVRRRGQEARLRCSPMKGHSHVYWYRQLPEEGLKFMVYLQKENIIDESGMPKERFSAEFPKEGPSILRIQQVVRGDSAAYFCASSQESSESSYEQYFGPGTRLTVT.